The 8 T cell receptor beta chains given below trace back to one sample, sequenced in a study of chronic HIV infection and antiretroviral therapy. From the 5' RACE reads, TCRdb called clonotypes with MiXCR, one entry per CDR3 protein. Of about 48,000 distinct CDR3 sequences in the sample, 19% were seen once. The sequencing sample was made of peripheral blood. These receptors were collected from an adult who had HIV and had not received antiretroviral therapy, or was an uninfected healthy control (not recorded which).

The chain recombines TRBV27 with TRBJ2-3; TRBD2 matches at 10 bases. Germline loops: CDR1 MNHEY, CDR2 SMNVEV (reference sequence). The CDR3 is made up of 18 amino acids. Trimming removed 3 bases from V and 4 bases from J; junction bases left unmatched: 13. The CDR3 coding sequence is TGTGCCAGCAGTTTTTCAGGGGCTAGCGGGAGTTTACCAGATACGCAGTATTTT. It is translated as CASSFSGASGSLPDTQYF.

This clonotype was seen many times. The chain employs TRBV5-1 and TRBJ2-7, with 11 bases identical to TRBD2. With V trimmed by 2 bases and J by 2 bases, 9 bases remained unmatched. Germline V CDR1 and CDR2: SGHRS, YFSETQ. The CDR3 is made up of 17 amino acids. The CDR3 DNA follows: TGCGCCAGCAGCTTAGTCGGGACTAGCGGAGACCCCTACGAGCAGTACTTC. The encoded protein is CASSLVGTSGDPYEQYF.

This clonotype has a handful of counts. The chain employs TRBV12-3 or TRBV12-4 and TRBJ2-1; no reliable D call. Trimming left V 6 bases short and J 8 bases short, with 8 bases between. CDR3 length: 11 amino acids. CDR3 residues: CASRAGDEQFF. The CDR3 DNA reads TGTGCCAGCAGGGCAGGAGATGAGCAGTTCTTC.

J is TRBJ2-1 and V is TRBV5-1; 10 bases fit TRBD1. The CDR3 sequence is 16 residues long. V lost 7 bases to trimming and J lost 7 bases; unmatched junction nucleotides: 14. CDR1 and CDR2 from the germline V gene are SGHRS and YFSETQ. The CDR3 reads CASSVQGTGVRNEQFF. CDR3 bases: TGCGCCAGCTCCGTCCAGGGGACAGGGGTTCGGAATGAGCAGTTCTTC.

In its sample, this clonotype was seen a few times. The chain carries TRBV18 and TRBJ1-4; 7 positions agree with TRBD1. With V trimmed by 3 bases and J by 2 bases, 6 bases remained unmatched. Germline V gene data show CDR1 as KGHSH and CDR2 as LQKENI. This CDR3 spans 16 amino acids. In DNA form, the CDR3 reads TGTGCCAGCTCACCCCTCCCGGGACAGACTAATGAAAAACTGTTTTTT. Translated: CASSPLPGQTNEKLFF.

The chain carries TRBV2 and TRBJ1-1, with D unclear. Looked up from germline, CDR1 is SNHLY and CDR2 is FYNNEI. Trimming cost V 0 bases and J 1 base, with 3 bases left between them. The CDR3 covers 13 residues. The DNA of the CDR3 is TGTGCCAGCAGTGAAGCAGGGAACACTGAAGCTTTCTTT. Residues: CASSEAGNTEAFF.

The chain combines TRBV29-1 with TRBJ2-5; D gene unclear. This CDR3 region has 11 residues. Germline CDR1 is SQVTM and CDR2 is ANQGSEA. V was cut by 5 bases and J by 2 bases, with 6 bases left in between. CDR3 nucleotides: TGCAGCGTTTTGGGGCAAGAGACCCAGTACTTC. The encoded protein is CSVLGQETQYF.

The CDR3 bases are TGTGCCAGCAGCTCTCTAAGTTCGATCGGGCAGTACTTC. The encoded protein is CASSSLSSIGQYF. The rearrangement links TRBV11-1 to TRBJ2-7; the D is unclear. The V end lost 4 bases, the J end lost 9 bases, and 16 bases lay between the germline ends. The CDR3 totals 13 residues. Per germline, CDR1 SGHAT and CDR2 FQDESV (reference sequence).